This TCR beta chain was documented in a study of cytomegalovirus exposure and HLA in healthy donors. PCR involved 60 Vbeta and 13 Jbeta primers. This table comes from immunoSEQ multiplex PCR, and its TCRdb copy is limited to in-frame clones, with some not included. Of about 160,000 clones listed, around four fifths were seen once; the top ten hold around 1.3%. The receptor's source is a woman in her forties or fifties in good health and CMV-seronegative. The sample was PBMCs.

This chain's CDR3 is CASSRDSFPSYNEQFF. In DNA, the CDR3 is TGTGCCAGCAGCAGAGACAGTTTCCCCTCCTACAATGAGCAGTTCTTC. This sequence joins TRBV7-3 and TRBJ2-1; D may be TRBD1 (5 bases). Trimming left V 5 bases short and J 0 bases short, with 14 bases between. The CDR3 is made up of 16 amino acids. Germline CDR1 reads SGHTA; CDR2 reads FQGTGA.